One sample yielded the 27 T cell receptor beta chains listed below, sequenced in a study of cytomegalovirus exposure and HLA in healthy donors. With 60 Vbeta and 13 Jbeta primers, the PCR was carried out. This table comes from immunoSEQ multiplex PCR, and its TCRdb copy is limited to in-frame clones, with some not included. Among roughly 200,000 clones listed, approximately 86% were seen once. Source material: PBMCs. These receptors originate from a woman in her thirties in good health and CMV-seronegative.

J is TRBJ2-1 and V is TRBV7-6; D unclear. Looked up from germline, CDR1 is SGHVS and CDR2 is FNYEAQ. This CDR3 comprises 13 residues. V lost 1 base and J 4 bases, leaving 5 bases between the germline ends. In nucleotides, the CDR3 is TGTGCCAGCAGCTTAGTCAGGTACAATGAGCAGTTCTTC. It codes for CASSLVRYNEQFF.

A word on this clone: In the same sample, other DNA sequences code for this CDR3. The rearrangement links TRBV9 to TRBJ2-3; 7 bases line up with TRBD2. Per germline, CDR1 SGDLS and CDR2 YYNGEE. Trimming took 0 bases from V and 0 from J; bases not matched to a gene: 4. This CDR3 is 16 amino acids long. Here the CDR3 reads CASSVGGSGSTDTQYF. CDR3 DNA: TGTGCCAGCAGCGTAGGTGGTAGCGGGAGCACAGATACGCAGTATTTT.

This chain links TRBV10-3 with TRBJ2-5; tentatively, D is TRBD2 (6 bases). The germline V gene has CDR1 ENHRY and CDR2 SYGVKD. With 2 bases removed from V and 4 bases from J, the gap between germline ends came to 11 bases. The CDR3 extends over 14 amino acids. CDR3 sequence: CAISERRGTETQYF. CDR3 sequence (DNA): TGTGCCATCAGTGAGAGGAGGGGTACAGAGACCCAGTACTTC.

CDR3 loop: CASSLEAISYGYTF. For the CDR3, the DNA is TGTGCCAGCAGCCTAGAGGCCATTTCCTATGGCTACACCTTC. The gene calls are TRBV5-5 and TRBJ1-2; D unclear. The CDR3 has 14 amino acids. Germline assignment: CDR1 SGHKS and CDR2 YYEKEE (reference sequence). The V gene lost 4 bases and the J gene lost 4 bases, with 14 bases spanning the gap. The whole variable domain, remainder taken from reference TRBV5-5 and TRBJ1-2, is DAGVTQSPTHLIKTRGQQVTLRCSPISGHKSVSWYQQVLGQGPQFIFQYYEKEERGRGNFPDRFSARQFPNYSSELNVNALLLGDSALYLCASSLEAISYGYTFGSGTRLTVV.

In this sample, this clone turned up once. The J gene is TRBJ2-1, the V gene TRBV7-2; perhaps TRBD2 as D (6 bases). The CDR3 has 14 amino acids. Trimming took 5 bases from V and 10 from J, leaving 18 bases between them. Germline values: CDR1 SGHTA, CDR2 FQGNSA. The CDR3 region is CASSIGTPLEEQFF. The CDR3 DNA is TGTGCCAGCAGCATCGGGACTCCCCTTGAGGAGCAGTTCTTC.

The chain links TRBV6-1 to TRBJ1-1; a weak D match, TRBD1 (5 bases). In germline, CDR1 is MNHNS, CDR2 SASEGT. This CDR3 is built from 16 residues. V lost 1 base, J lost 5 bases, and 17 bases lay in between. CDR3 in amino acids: CASSEGAGIVRTEAFF. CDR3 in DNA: TGTGCCAGCAGTGAAGGGGCAGGGATAGTTCGGACTGAAGCTTTCTTT.

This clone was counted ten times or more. The CDR3 protein is CASATGGETDTQYF. CDR3 coding DNA: TGTGCCAGCGCAACGGGGGGGGAGACAGATACGCAGTATTTT. This sequence joins TRBV6-5 and TRBJ2-3; TRBD2 matches 8 bases. The CDR3 contains 14 residues. V dropped 8 bases and J dropped 3; count of bases not matched to a gene: 7. Germline V gives CDR1 MNHEY, CDR2 SVGAGI.

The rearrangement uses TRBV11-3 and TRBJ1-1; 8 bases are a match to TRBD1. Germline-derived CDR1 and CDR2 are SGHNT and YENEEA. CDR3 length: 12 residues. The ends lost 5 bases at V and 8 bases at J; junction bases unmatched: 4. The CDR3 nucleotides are TGTGCCAGCAGCGGACAGGGATCAGAAGCTTTCTTT. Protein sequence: CASSGQGSEAFF.

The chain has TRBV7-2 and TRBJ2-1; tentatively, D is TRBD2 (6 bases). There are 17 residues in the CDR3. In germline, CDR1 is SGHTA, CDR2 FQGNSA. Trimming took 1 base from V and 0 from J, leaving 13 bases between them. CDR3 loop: CASSLDRLVGSYNEQFF. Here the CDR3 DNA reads TGTGCCAGCAGCTTAGATCGACTAGTGGGCTCCTACAATGAGCAGTTCTTC.

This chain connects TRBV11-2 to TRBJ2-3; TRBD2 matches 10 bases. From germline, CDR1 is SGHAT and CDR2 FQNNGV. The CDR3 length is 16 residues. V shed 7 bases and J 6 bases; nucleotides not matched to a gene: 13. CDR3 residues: CASTPRGLLAGDTQYF. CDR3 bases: TGTGCCAGCACCCCCCGAGGATTACTAGCGGGGGATACGCAGTATTTT. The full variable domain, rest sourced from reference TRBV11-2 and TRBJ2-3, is EAGVAQSPRYKIIEKRQSVAFWCNPISGHATLYWYQQILGQGPKLLIQFQNNGVVDDSQLPKDRFSAERLKGVDSTLKIQPAKLEDSAVYLCASTPRGLLAGDTQYFGPGTRLTVL.

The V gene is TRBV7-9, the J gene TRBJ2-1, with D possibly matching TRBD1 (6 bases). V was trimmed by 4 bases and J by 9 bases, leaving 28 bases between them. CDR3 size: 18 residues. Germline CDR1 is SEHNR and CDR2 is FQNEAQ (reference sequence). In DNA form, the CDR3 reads TGTGCCAGCAGCTCCGACAGGCTTTGGGGGCGCGGGTGGGGTGAGCAGTTCTTC. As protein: CASSSDRLWGRGWGEQFF.

In nucleotides, the CDR3 is TGTGCCAGCAGCTTGGCGCAGGGAGGTGAGCAGTTCTTC. Residues: CASSLAQGGEQFF. The V and J genes are TRBV5-4 and TRBJ2-1, with D possibly being TRBD2 (6 bases). The CDR3 consists of 13 residues. The germline V gene has CDR1 SGHNT and CDR2 YYREEE (reference sequence). Trimming removed 0 bases at V and 9 bases at J, with 10 bases between. The complete variable domain, with remaining parts taken from reference TRBV5-4 and TRBJ2-1, reads ETGVTQSPTHLIKTRGQQVTLRCSSQSGHNTVSWYQQALGQGPQFIFQYYREEENGRGNFPPRFSGLQFPNYSSELNVNALELDDSALYLCASSLAQGGEQFFGPGTRLTVL.

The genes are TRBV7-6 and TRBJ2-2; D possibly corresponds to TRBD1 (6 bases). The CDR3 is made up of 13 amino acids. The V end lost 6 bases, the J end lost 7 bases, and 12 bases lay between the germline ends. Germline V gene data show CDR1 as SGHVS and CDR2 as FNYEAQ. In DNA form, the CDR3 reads TGTGCCAGCAGTACAGGGTTGGGCGGGGAGCTGTTTTTT. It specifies CASSTGLGGELFF. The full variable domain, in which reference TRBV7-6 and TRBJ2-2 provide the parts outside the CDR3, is GAGVSQSPRYKVTKRGQDVALRCDPISGHVSLYWYRQALGQGPEFLTYFNYEAQQDKSGLPNDRFSAERPEGSISTLTIQRTEQRDSAMYRCASSTGLGGELFFGEGSRLTVL.

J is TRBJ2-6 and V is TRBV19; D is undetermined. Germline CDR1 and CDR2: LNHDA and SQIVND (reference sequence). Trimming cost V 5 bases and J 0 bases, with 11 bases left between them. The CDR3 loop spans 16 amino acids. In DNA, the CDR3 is TGTGCCAGTAGTCAGCTAGGCCTCTCTGGGGCCAACGTCCTGACTTTC. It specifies CASSQLGLSGANVLTF. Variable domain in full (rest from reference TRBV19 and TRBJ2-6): DGGITQSPKYLFRKEGQNVTLSCEQNLNHDAMYWYRQDPGQGLRLIYYSQIVNDFQKGDIAEGYSVSREKKESFPLTVTSAQKNPTAFYLCASSQLGLSGANVLTFGAGSRLTVL.

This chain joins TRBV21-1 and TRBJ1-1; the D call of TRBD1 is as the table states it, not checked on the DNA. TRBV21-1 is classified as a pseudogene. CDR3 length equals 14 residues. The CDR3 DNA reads TGTGCCAGCAGCAAAGATGGGCAGGGTTCAGGAGCTTTCTTT. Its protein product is CASSKDGQGSGAFF.

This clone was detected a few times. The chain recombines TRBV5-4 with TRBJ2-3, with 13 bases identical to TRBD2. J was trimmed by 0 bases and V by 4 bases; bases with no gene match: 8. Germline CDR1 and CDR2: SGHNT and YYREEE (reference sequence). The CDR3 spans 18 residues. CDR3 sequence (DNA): TGTGCCAGCAGCGAGGGACTAGCGGGGACGTTCAGCACAGATACGCAGTATTTT. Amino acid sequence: CASSEGLAGTFSTDTQYF.

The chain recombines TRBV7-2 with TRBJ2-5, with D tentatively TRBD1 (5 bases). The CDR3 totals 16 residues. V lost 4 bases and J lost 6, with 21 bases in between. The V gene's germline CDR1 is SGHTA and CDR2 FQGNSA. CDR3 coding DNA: TGTGCCAGCAGCTCGCCCCCAGGGTTGCGGTTCCAGACCCAGTACTTC. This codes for CASSSPPGLRFQTQYF.

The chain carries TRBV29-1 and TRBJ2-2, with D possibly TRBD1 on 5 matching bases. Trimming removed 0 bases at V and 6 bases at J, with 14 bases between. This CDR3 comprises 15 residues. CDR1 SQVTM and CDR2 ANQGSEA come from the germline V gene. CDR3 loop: CSVEERDRVPGELFF. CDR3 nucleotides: TGCAGCGTTGAAGAACGCGACAGAGTCCCCGGGGAGCTGTTTTTT.

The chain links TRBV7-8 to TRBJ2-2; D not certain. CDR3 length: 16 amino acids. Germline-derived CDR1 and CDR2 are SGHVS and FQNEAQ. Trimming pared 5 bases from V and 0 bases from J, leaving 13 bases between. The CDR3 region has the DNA TGTGCCAGCAGCGATCGAGAGGTAGCGAACACCGGGGAGCTGTTTTTT. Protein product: CASSDREVANTGELFF.

The CDR3 protein is CASTETVGNQPQHF. The CDR3 DNA reads as TGTGCCAGTACCGAGACAGTAGGTAATCAGCCCCAGCATTTT. The J gene is TRBJ1-5, the V gene TRBV19; a weak D match, TRBD1 (5 bases). The CDR3 spans 14 residues. Trimming removed 7 bases at V and 4 bases at J, with 14 bases between. Germline loops: CDR1 LNHDA, CDR2 SQIVND (reference sequence).

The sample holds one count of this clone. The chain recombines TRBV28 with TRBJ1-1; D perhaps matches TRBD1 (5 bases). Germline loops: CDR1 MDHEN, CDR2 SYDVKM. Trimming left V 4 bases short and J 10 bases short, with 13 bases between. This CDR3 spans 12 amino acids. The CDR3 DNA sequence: TGTGCCAGCAGTTGGGGAGGGGCAGGAGCTTTCTTT. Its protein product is CASSWGGAGAFF.

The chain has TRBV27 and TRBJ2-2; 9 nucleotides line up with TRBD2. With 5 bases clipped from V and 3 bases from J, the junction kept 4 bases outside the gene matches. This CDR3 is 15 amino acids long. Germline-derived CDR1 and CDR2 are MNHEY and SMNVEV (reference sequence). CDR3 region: CASSNAGGYTGELFF. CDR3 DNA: TGTGCCAGCAGTAACGCGGGAGGGTACACCGGGGAGCTGTTTTTT.

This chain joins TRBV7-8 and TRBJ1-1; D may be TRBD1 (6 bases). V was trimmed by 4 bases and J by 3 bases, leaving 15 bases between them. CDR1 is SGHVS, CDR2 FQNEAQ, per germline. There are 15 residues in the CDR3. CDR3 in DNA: TGTGCCAGCAGCTCTTTACAGGGTGGGGACACTGAAGCTTTCTTT. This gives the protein CASSSLQGGDTEAFF.

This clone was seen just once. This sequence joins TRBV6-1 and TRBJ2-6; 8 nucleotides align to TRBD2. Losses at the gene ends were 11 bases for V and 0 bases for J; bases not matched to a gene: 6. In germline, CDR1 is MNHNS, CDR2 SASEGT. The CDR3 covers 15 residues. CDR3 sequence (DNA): TGTGCCGTCGGACTAGCCGGCTCTGGGGCCAACGTCCTGACTTTC. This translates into CAVGLAGSGANVLTF.

CDR3: CASSGNTGELFF. CDR3 sequence (DNA): TGTGCCAGCTCAGGCAACACCGGGGAGCTGTTTTTT. V is TRBV18 and J is TRBJ2-2; no definite D call. V was pared by 5 bases and J by 2 bases, with 3 bases between. This CDR3 is 12 amino acids long. Germline CDR1 and CDR2: KGHSH and LQKENI.

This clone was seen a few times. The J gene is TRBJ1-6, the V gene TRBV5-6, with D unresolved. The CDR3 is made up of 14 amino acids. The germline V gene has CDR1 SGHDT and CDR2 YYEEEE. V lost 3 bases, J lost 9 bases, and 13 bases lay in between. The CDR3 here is CASSSGKQISPLHF. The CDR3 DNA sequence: TGTGCCAGCAGCTCCGGAAAACAGATTTCACCCCTCCACTTT.

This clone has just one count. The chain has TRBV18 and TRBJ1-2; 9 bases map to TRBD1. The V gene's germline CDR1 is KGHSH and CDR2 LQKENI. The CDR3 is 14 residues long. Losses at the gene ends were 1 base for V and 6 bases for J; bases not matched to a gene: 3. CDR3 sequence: CASSPRTGADGYTF. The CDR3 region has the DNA TGTGCCAGCTCACCACGGACAGGGGCGGATGGCTACACCTTC.